Below, one TCR beta chain is given with its context. Its antigen is currently unknown. This entry is derived from a study of spatial heterogeneity in lung cancer. About the research overall: Strong correlation was found between tumor-region TCR transcript counts and a T cell module score from matched bulk RNA-seq. The library had UMIs, and each TCR and UMI pair averaged more than ten raw reads.

Study-wide results and limits: Counts of expanded intratumoral alpha and beta TCRs tracked tumor mutation counts. Alpha chain coverage of tumor T cells was estimated at about 7%, and beta chain coverage at 13% to 15%.

Time point given: sample taken at primary tumor resection. All TCR cDNA molecules were individually tagged with a unique molecular identifier. TCRdb ran MiXCR on the 5' RACE reads and lists one entry per CDR3 protein. Of 3,800 or so distinct CDR3 sequences listed, 5% to 5.5% are singletons. The CDR3 covers 14 residues. The germline gives CDR1 SGHVS, CDR2 FNYEAQ. Unmatched junction bases numbered 3, after V lost 5 bases and J lost 7 bases. The V and J genes are TRBV7-6 and TRBJ1-6, with TRBD1 identical over 9 bases. This clonotype was obtained from a female donor with early-stage non-small cell lung cancer. The source was lung tumor tissue, collected at surgery. CDR3 DNA sequence: TGTGCCAGCAGCACCGGGACAGGGAATTCACCCCTCCACTTT. It is translated as CASSTGTGNSPLHF.